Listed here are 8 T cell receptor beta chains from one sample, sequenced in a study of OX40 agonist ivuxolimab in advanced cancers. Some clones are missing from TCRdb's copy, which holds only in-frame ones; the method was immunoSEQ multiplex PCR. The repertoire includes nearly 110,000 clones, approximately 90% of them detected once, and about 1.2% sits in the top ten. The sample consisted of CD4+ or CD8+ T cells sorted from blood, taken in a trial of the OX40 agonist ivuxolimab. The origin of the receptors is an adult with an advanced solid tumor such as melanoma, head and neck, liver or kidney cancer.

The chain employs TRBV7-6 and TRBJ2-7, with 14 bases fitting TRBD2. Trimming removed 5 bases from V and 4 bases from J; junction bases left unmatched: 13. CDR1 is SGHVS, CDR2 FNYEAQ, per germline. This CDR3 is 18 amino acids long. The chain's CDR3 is CASSPRPGTSGRGYEQYF. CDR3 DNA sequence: TGTGCCAGCAGCCCCCGTCCCGGGACTAGCGGGAGAGGTTACGAGCAGTACTTC.

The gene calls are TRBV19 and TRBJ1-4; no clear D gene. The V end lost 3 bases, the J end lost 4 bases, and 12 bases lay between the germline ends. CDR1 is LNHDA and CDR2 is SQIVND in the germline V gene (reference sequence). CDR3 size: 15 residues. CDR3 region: CASSIRRRDNEKLFF. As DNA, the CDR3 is TGTGCCAGTAGTATCCGGCGGAGAGATAATGAAAAACTGTTTTTT.

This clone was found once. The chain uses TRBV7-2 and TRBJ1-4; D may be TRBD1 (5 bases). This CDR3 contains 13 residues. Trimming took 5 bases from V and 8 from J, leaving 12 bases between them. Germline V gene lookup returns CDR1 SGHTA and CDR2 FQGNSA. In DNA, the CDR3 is TGTGCCAGCAGCGGCAGGGTGAGAGAAAAACTGTTTTTT. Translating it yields CASSGRVREKLFF.

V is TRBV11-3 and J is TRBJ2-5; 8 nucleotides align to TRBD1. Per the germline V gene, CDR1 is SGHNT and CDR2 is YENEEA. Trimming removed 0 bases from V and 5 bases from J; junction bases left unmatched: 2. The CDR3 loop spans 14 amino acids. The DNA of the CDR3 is TGTGCCAGCAGCTTAGATCAGGGGGCCGAGACCCAGTACTTC. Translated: CASSLDQGAETQYF.

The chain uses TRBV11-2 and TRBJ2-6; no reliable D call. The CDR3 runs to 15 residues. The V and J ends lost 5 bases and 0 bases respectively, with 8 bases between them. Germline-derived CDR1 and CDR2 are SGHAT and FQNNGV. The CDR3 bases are TGTGCCAGCAGCCCGACAAACTCTGGGGCCAACGTCCTGACTTTC. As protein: CASSPTNSGANVLTF.

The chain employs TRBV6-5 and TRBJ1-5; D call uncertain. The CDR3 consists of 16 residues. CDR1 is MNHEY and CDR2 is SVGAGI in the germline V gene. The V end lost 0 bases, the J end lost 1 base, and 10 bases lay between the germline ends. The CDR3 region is CASSYSGTASNQPQHF. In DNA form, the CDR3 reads TGTGCCAGCAGTTACTCAGGCACGGCGAGCAATCAGCCCCAGCATTTT.

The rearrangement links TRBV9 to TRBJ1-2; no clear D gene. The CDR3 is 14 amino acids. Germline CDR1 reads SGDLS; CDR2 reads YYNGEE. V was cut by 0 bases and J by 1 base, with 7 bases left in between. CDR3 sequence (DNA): TGTGCCAGCAGCGTAGGGGCGCTTAACTATGGCTACACCTTC. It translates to CASSVGALNYGYTF.

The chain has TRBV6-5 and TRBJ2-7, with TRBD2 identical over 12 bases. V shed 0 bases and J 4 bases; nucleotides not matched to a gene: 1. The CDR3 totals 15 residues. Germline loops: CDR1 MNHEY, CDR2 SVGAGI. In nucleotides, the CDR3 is TGTGCCAGCAGTTACTCGGGGACTAGCGGGTACGAGCAGTACTTC. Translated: CASSYSGTSGYEQYF.